Shown below are 16 T cell receptor beta chains from a single sample sequenced in a study of response to subunit inactivated influenza vaccine. TCRdb re-called the RT-PCR reads through MiXCR, storing one row per CDR3 protein. The data contain 400,000 to 650,000 distinct CDR3 sequences, around 7.9% of them singletons. Sample: PBMCs from blood, taken around 25 months after vaccination. Every receptor here comes from a man aged 50-75 years who received an inactivated influenza vaccine.

This clonotype was found a few times. This sequence joins TRBV29-1 and TRBJ2-2; D call uncertain. The V end was cut by 5 bases, the J end by 4 bases, with 14 bases between. The CDR3 spans 14 residues. Germline CDR1 reads SQVTM; CDR2 reads ANQGSEA. The CDR3: CSVYGGSFTGELFF. The CDR3 nucleotides read TGCAGCGTTTATGGCGGCAGCTTCACCGGGGAGCTGTTTTTT.

This clonotype was seen repeatedly, ten times or more. This chain joins TRBV6-5 and TRBJ2-7, with a tentative D call TRBD1 (5 bases). Trimming removed 4 bases from V and 2 bases from J, with 9 bases in between. Germline V CDR1 and CDR2: MNHEY, SVGAGI. This CDR3 is built from 13 residues. The CDR3 DNA follows: TGTGCCAGCAGTTTAGACAGCACCTACGAGCAGTACTTC. As protein: CASSLDSTYEQYF.

This sequence joins TRBV12-3 or TRBV12-4 and TRBJ2-3; D ambiguous. The CDR3 covers 9 residues. Trimming shortened V by 8 bases and J by 9 bases, and 6 bases separated the two germline ends. As DNA, the CDR3 is TGTGCCAGCGGGGTGACGCAGTATTTT. Amino acid sequence: CASGVTQYF.

The chain joins TRBV12-3 or TRBV12-4 to TRBJ1-2, with D perhaps matching TRBD1 (5 bases). The CDR3 has 16 residues. The V end lost 1 base, the J end lost 0 bases, and 12 bases lay between the germline ends. Here the CDR3 reads CASSLGDEGTNYGYTF. The CDR3 DNA is TGTGCCAGCAGTTTAGGGGACGAAGGGACTAACTATGGCTACACCTTC.

The CDR3 DNA reads as TGTGCCAGCAGCCGAAGGGGGACGGGGGCGCGAAGCGATACGCAGTATTTT. It encodes CASSRRGTGARSDTQYF. This chain connects TRBV3-1 to TRBJ2-3; D tentatively reads TRBD1 or TRBD2 (6 bases each). From germline, CDR1 is LGHDT and CDR2 YNNKEL (reference sequence). Between the trimmed V and J ends, which lost 4 bases and 6 bases, there was a span of 23 bases. The CDR3 has 17 residues.

This clonotype was seen many times. V usage is TRBV10-3 and J usage is TRBJ2-1; 11 nucleotides match TRBD1. CDR3 length equals 17 residues. Trimming cost V 5 bases and J 0 bases; bases outside gene matches: 6. Per germline, CDR1 ENHRY and CDR2 SYGVKD. The CDR3 DNA reads TGTGCCATCAGTTCTGGGACAGGGGGTAACTCCTACAATGAGCAGTTCTTC. Translating it yields CAISSGTGGNSYNEQFF.

J is TRBJ2-7 and V is TRBV10-2, with TRBD1 matching over 9 bases. Trimming removed 10 bases from V and 3 bases from J; junction bases left unmatched: 13. CDR1 WSHSY and CDR2 SAAADI come from the germline V gene. This CDR3 region has 15 residues. The CDR3 DNA follows: TGCGCCACGAACAGGGGGCGCTTCATCGACTACGAGCAGTACTTC. Protein: CATNRGRFIDYEQYF.

This clonotype was observed many times. The chain employs TRBV7-2 and TRBJ2-7; D uncertain. The CDR3 extends over 16 amino acids. Germline V gives CDR1 SGHTA, CDR2 FQGNSA. V lost 4 bases and J 7 bases, leaving 23 bases between the germline ends. The DNA for the CDR3 is TGTGCCAGCAGCTCCCAGGCGGACGGTGCCTTTAGAGAGCAGTACTTC. Its protein is CASSSQADGAFREQYF.

This clonotype was observed a few times. The chain joins TRBV12-3 or TRBV12-4 to TRBJ2-7, with 9 bases that match TRBD2. The CDR3 spans 14 residues. V lost 10 bases to trimming and J lost 0 bases; unmatched junction nucleotides: 7. The CDR3 sequence is CATQRGESSYEQYF. In DNA form, the CDR3 reads TGTGCCACCCAGCGGGGGGAAAGCTCCTACGAGCAGTACTTC.

This clonotype appeared a few times. V usage is TRBV5-1 and J usage is TRBJ2-7; a possible D gene is TRBD2 (5 bases). Trimming cost V 0 bases and J 9 bases, with 19 bases left between them. Germline loops: CDR1 SGHRS, CDR2 YFSETQ. CDR3 length: 15 amino acids. CDR3: CASSLDYDRVGGQYF. DNA of the CDR3: TGCGCCAGCAGCTTGGACTATGACCGGGTTGGAGGGCAGTACTTC.

This chain links TRBV16 with TRBJ1-5, with D unresolved. V was pared by 3 bases and J by 2 bases, with 11 bases between. CDR3 length: 15 amino acids. Looked up from germline, CDR1 is KGHSY and CDR2 is FQNENV. Here the CDR3 DNA reads TGTGCCAGCAGCCAGGCACGGACGGGCAATCAGCCCCAGCATTTT. It translates to CASSQARTGNQPQHF.

This clonotype was recorded a few times. The CDR3 protein is CASRRGERGNEQFF. CDR3 bases: TGTGCCAGCAGGCGAGGCGAAAGGGGCAATGAGCAGTTCTTC. J is TRBJ2-1 and V is TRBV12-3 or TRBV12-4; possibly TRBD1 for D (5 bases). The CDR3 covers 14 residues. The V and J ends lost 6 bases and 6 bases respectively, with 15 bases between them.

V usage is TRBV28 and J usage is TRBJ2-4; 8 nucleotides line up with TRBD1. J gave up 0 bases and V 2 bases, and 6 bases lay outside the gene matches. CDR3 length: 17 residues. Germline V gene lookup returns CDR1 MDHEN and CDR2 SYDVKM. CDR3 sequence (DNA): TGTGCCAGCAGTTTAAGCTCGACAGGGGTAGCCAAAAACATTCAGTACTTC. Protein product: CASSLSSTGVAKNIQYF. Looking up the rest from reference TRBV28 and TRBJ2-4 gives the full variable domain: DVKVTQSSRYLVKRTGEKVFLECVQDMDHENMFWYRQDPGLGLRLIYFSYDVKMKEKGDIPEGYSVSREKKERFSLILESASTNQTSMYLCASSLSSTGVAKNIQYFGAGTRLSVL.

This clonotype showed up many times. This chain connects TRBV7-3 to TRBJ2-1; D possibly corresponds to TRBD1 (6 bases). In germline, CDR1 is SGHTA, CDR2 FQGTGA. V lost 3 bases and J 1 base, leaving 13 bases between the germline ends. This CDR3 contains 16 residues. The chain's CDR3 is CASSFQGTLSYNEQFF. CDR3 sequence (DNA): TGTGCCAGCAGCTTTCAGGGGACCCTTTCCTACAATGAGCAGTTCTTC.

The J gene is TRBJ1-4, the V gene TRBV5-1; 7 nucleotides agree with TRBD1. Per germline, CDR1 SGHRS and CDR2 YFSETQ. This CDR3 is built from 15 residues. After removal of 4 bases from V and 8 bases from J, the junction contained 11 bases not matched to a gene. CDR3 region: CASSGRQGGGEKLFF. The CDR3, as DNA: TGCGCCAGCAGCGGGAGACAGGGAGGCGGCGAAAAACTGTTTTTT.

This clonotype was counted between two and nine times. The gene calls are TRBV7-2 and TRBJ2-4; D may be TRBD2 (6 bases). Trimming took 3 bases from V and 7 from J, leaving 19 bases between them. Germline V CDR1 and CDR2: SGHTA, FQGNSA. This CDR3 is 16 amino acids long. The chain's CDR3 is CASSLGPGPRGNIQYF. The CDR3 nucleotides are TGTGCCAGCAGCTTGGGGCCCGGTCCACGGGGGAACATTCAGTACTTC.